This T cell receptor (beta chain) was identified in a study of radiotherapy plus CTLA-4 blockade in lung cancer. Whole-study context: Of all patients, approximately 17% responded objectively and 31% showed disease control. Study-wide points: In blood, tumor-derived TCR clones expanded after radiotherapy plus ipilimumab. Reported findings show early blood T cell clone dynamics, with interferon-beta, best predicted response.

In regard to this clone: As yet, its antigen is unknown.

Focal radiation with ipilimumab CTLA-4 blockade was given to patients with chemo-refractory metastatic non-small-cell lung cancer. The CDR3 totals 17 residues. CDR1 is LNHDA, CDR2 SQIVND, per germline (reference sequence). Unmatched junction bases numbered 12, after V lost 5 bases and J lost 4 bases. The data were produced by immunoSEQ multiplex PCR, yet TCRdb's version contains in-frame clones alone and is incomplete. Here the sample spans 65,000 to 90,000 clones, roughly 87% being singletons. The sample consisted of peripheral blood, taken from a patient treated with radiotherapy plus ipilimumab. The chain combines TRBV19 with TRBJ2-2; 8 nucleotides match TRBD2. This clonotype originated in a human donor with non-small cell lung cancer that progressed on radiotherapy plus ipilimumab. Here the CDR3 reads CASSFLSGRGGTGELFF. Here the CDR3 DNA reads TGTGCCAGTAGTTTCCTTTCCGGGAGGGGAGGCACCGGGGAGCTGTTTTTT.